The subject of this entry is one T cell receptor beta chain. Its antigen is still unknown. This sample is part of a study of monozygotic twins with inflammatory bowel disease (dated by TCRdb to between 2018 and 2021). Some background on the complete study: A total of around 30 monozygotic twin pairs were included in the full study, comprising nine German pairs (four IBD-concordant, five IBD-discordant) and 19 IBD-discordant Danish pairs. The search for disease-associated traits relied mainly on comparing, within discordant pairs, IBD patients with their genetically identical healthy co-twins. Each individual had, on average, about 151 000 unique TCRalpha sequences and 181 000 unique TCRbeta sequences available for analysis.

The library was built by means of 5' RACE. Each TCR library was prepared from about 3.5 ug of total RNA. cDNA was synthesized with SMARTScribe reverse transcriptase in eight separate reactions per sample. During cDNA synthesis, template switching introduced unique molecular identifiers that contained a 6-nucleotide sample barcode. Two nested PCRs of roughly 16 and 10 cycles amplified the TCRalpha and TCRbeta cDNA, and bead purification followed each PCR. Before amplification, the cDNA was treated with uracil DNA-glycosylase and purified using the QIAquick PCR purification kit. The second PCR was the step at which Illumina TruSeq-compatible adapters and sample-specific barcodes were added. Library quality and concentration were assessed using TapeStation and Qubit, and about 5 ng of each library was pooled. The pooled libraries were sequenced with 2 x 100 bp reads and custom sequencing primers on an Illumina HiSeq2500 single-index Rapid Run. The paper's processing steps were these. UMI-based consensus assembly with MiGEC version 1.2.6 was used to correct PCR and sequencing errors. MiXCR version 2.1.1 was used to carry out V(D)J alignment, clonotype assembly and CDR3 extraction. Normalisation of gene usage, clonotype sharing and MAIT/NKT TCR abundance was achieved by analysing the top 1000, 10 000 and 20 000 clonotypes per sample. Diversity was computed as the inverse Simpson index with the vegan R package after downsampling to 27 000 UMIs. Statistical testing used paired Mann-Whitney U tests on the discordant twin pairs and applied Benjamini-Hochberg correction for multiple testing. Following reprocessing of the reads by TCRdb, the data hold one row per CDR3 protein sequence and no DNA is available. The V and J calls and clone size come from TCRdb's table, not from the authors' own analysis. The sample's clone listing holds 400,000 to 500,000 distinct CDR3 sequences. The ten largest clones represent 2% to 3% of the sample.

From each donor, an approximately 2.4 ml peripheral blood sample was collected into PAXgene tubes and kept at -80 degrees C. Without any T cell sorting, total RNA was extracted from whole blood using the PAXgene blood miRNA kit on an automated QIAcube. Peripheral blood from monozygotic twin pairs concordant or discordant for inflammatory bowel disease was subjected to deep TCRalpha and TCRbeta repertoire profiling with unique molecular barcoding. Smoking habits were recorded for all twin pairs, and individuals were classified as current, former or never smokers. The CDR3 covers 16 residues, taking in both the cysteine and the phenylalanine. DNA was not recorded. The germline V gene (reference sequence) provides CDR1 MNHEY and CDR2 SMNVEV. Paper-wide results and their limitations: IBD patients had lower TCRbeta repertoire diversity, measured by the inverse Simpson index, than their healthy co-twins. Because patients were on differing immunosuppressive treatments, the repertoires may have picked up extra background noise and inter-individual variability. No difference in repertoire similarity was observed between concordant and discordant twins, possibly owing to limited statistical power. Distinction between different T cell subtypes could not be achieved in the analysis. No single strong signal or clonotype linked to IBD turned up in the results, so the idea that one exists was not supported. Fewer clonotypes were shared with other individuals by IBD patients than by healthy twins, most markedly in patients showing signs of disease activity.

The rearranged segments are TRBV27 and TRBJ1-1. The sample consisted of blood. The clonotype was recovered from a human donor with ulcerative colitis or Crohn's disease, or a healthy co-twin of an affected twin (not recorded which). The CDR3 loop reads CASSLEYGVENTEAFF.